This T cell receptor (beta chain) originates from a study of blood T cell repertoires in COVID-19. Sequencing used immunoSEQ multiplex PCR; TCRdb keeps in-frame clones, though not all of them. The sample contains more than 200,000 clones, under 90% of which appear only once. Looked up from germline, CDR1 is SEHNR and CDR2 is FQNEAQ (reference sequence). V lost 5 bases, J lost 1 base, and 11 bases stayed unmatched. CDR3 length: 17 residues. This clone was seen a single time. The sequence derives from an older man with acute or convalescent COVID-19. Sequencing was performed on peripheral blood. The chain joins TRBV7-9 to TRBJ2-3; the match to TRBD1 covers 8 bases. In DNA form, the CDR3 reads TGTGCCAGCAGCAACCCCCTGACAGGGGAAGGCACAGATACGCAGTATTTT. This gives the protein CASSNPLTGEGTDTQYF.